The clone carrying this TCR beta chain was detected once. Its antigen remains unidentified. This sample is part of a study of lymphopenia after photon versus proton radiotherapy. Whole-study results and caveats: Only patients who died were analyzed for survival; proton advantage is unproven. Under photons, naive T cells and diversity fell while effector/memory populations rose.

Method: immunoSEQ multiplex PCR; TCRdb's copy keeps in-frame clones and lacks some. The sample records over 20,000 clones, roughly four fifths being singletons. Trimming shortened V by 2 bases and J by 0 bases, and 26 bases separated the two germline ends. The CDR3 has 21 amino acids. The germline gives CDR1 MGHRA, CDR2 YSYEKL. The input for sequencing was peripheral blood, taken from a patient treated with photon-based radiotherapy. The clonotype was recovered from a woman aged 45 to 65 with pancreatic cancer. This chain links TRBV4-1 with TRBJ2-1; TRBD2 might be the D (6 bases). In DNA form, the CDR3 reads TGCGCCAGCAGCCAACCCGGAAAGCGGGCAACCACCTCGAACTCCTACAATGAGCAGTTCTTC. It specifies CASSQPGKRATTSNSYNEQFF.